Presented here are 22 T cell receptor beta chains from one specimen sequenced in a study of patients and donors after allogeneic stem cell transplantation. TCRdb itself ran the RT-PCR reads through MiXCR, one entry per CDR3 protein. The sample lists about a million distinct CDR3 sequences; over 15% were seen once. Sequencing was performed on blood, either unsorted or a sorted T cell fraction (not recorded which). These receptor sequences come from a human donor who was either an allogeneic HSCT recipient or a stem cell or donor lymphocyte infusion donor (not recorded which). It is not recorded whose cells these are; they may come from a transplant donor.

The J gene is TRBJ1-3, the V gene TRBV14; D perhaps matches TRBD1 (6 bases). Trimming left V 1 base short and J 0 bases short, with 19 bases between. Germline V gives CDR1 SGHDN, CDR2 FVKESK. This CDR3 region has 19 residues. CDR3 in amino acids: CASSQVNFRTASSGNTIYF. CDR3 nucleotide sequence: TGTGCCAGCAGCCAAGTCAATTTTAGGACAGCGAGCTCTGGAAACACCATATATTTT.

This clonotype was recorded a few times. The gene calls are TRBV7-9 and TRBJ2-7; D perhaps matches TRBD2 (6 bases). This CDR3 has 14 amino acids. From germline, CDR1 is SEHNR and CDR2 FQNEAQ (reference sequence). Trimming removed 7 bases from V and 6 bases from J, with 19 bases in between. The CDR3 loop reads CASIPRGETSEQYF. The CDR3 DNA reads as TGTGCCAGCATCCCGCGGGGCGAAACTAGCGAGCAGTACTTC.

The gene calls are TRBV29-1 and TRBJ2-1; 13 bases are shared with TRBD2. The V and J ends lost 7 bases and 9 bases, in that order; junction bases with no gene match: 15. The CDR3 runs 16 residues. The germline V gene has CDR1 SQVTM and CDR2 ANQGSEA. The CDR3 coding sequence is TGCAGCGCCGGAAGGCGGAGACTAGCGGGAGGAACTGAGCAGTTCTTC. Protein product: CSAGRRRLAGGTEQFF.

This clonotype came up a few times. The chain couples TRBV9 to TRBJ2-3; the D gene is possibly TRBD1 (6 bases). V was clipped by 3 bases and J by 4 bases, with 9 bases between them. This CDR3 is built from 13 residues. CDR1 and CDR2 (germline): SGDLS, YYNGEE. In DNA form, the CDR3 reads TGTGCCAGCAGCGCAACAGGGTCAGATACGCAGTATTTT. Protein: CASSATGSDTQYF.

V is TRBV18 and J is TRBJ2-7; 8 bases are a match to TRBD1. The ends lost 2 bases at V and 4 bases at J; junction bases unmatched: 7. The CDR3 spans 15 residues. The V gene's germline CDR1 is KGHSH and CDR2 LQKENI. This CDR3 is CASSPGTGSLYEQYF. DNA for the CDR3: TGTGCCAGCTCACCAGGGACAGGTTCCCTTTACGAGCAGTACTTC. The full variable domain, its missing parts supplied by reference TRBV18 and TRBJ2-7, is NAGVMQNPRHLVRRRGQEARLRCSPMKGHSHVYWYRQLPEEGLKFMVYLQKENIIDESGMPKERFSAEFPKEGPSILRIQQVVRGDSAAYFCASSPGTGSLYEQYFGPGTRLTVT.

This clonotype has a single count. The chain is built from TRBV11-2 and TRBJ1-1; D might be TRBD1 (5 bases). V lost 5 bases and J 1 base, leaving 20 bases between the germline ends. This CDR3 has 17 residues. From germline, CDR1 is SGHAT and CDR2 FQNNGV. The CDR3 is CASSATLRGEANTEAFF. The CDR3 DNA sequence: TGTGCCAGCAGCGCGACTCTTAGGGGTGAGGCGAACACTGAAGCTTTCTTT.

This clonotype was seen repeatedly, ten times or more. The gene calls are TRBV12-3 or TRBV12-4 and TRBJ1-2; no definite D call. The ends were cut back, 7 bases at V and 7 bases at J, with 13 bases in the middle. The CDR3 totals 12 residues. CDR3 protein: CASTYSLGGYTF. DNA of the CDR3: TGTGCCAGCACTTATTCTTTGGGTGGCTACACCTTC.

In this sample, this clonotype turned up a few times. V usage is TRBV30 and J usage is TRBJ1-1, with TRBD1 as a possible D gene (5 bases). This CDR3 has 10 residues. Per the germline V gene, CDR1 is GTSNPN and CDR2 is SVGIG (reference sequence). Trimming shortened V by 8 bases and J by 7 bases, and 11 bases separated the two germline ends. The DNA of the CDR3 is TGTGCCGGGGCCCAGGTTGAAGCTTTCTTT. Protein product: CAGAQVEAFF. Full variable domain (remainder filled in from reference TRBV30 and TRBJ1-1): SQTIHQWPATLVQPVGSPLSLECTVEGTSNPNLYWYRQAAGRGLQLLFYSVGIGQISSEVPQNLSASRPQDRQFILSSKKLLLSDSGFYLCAGAQVEAFFGQGTRLTVV.

This clonotype was recorded a few times. As DNA, the CDR3 is TGCGCCAGCAGCCGGGACATCTTCTACGAGCAGTACTTC. This codes for CASSRDIFYEQYF. The V gene is TRBV5-1, the J gene TRBJ2-7; tentatively, D is TRBD1 (6 bases). Trimming took 4 bases from V and 3 from J, leaving 11 bases between them. CDR1 is SGHRS and CDR2 is YFSETQ in the germline V gene. CDR3 length: 13 amino acids.

This clonotype was seen only a few times. This sequence joins TRBV4-1 and TRBJ1-2, with D unresolved. Germline V gene lookup returns CDR1 MGHRA and CDR2 YSYEKL. V lost 5 bases, J lost 4 bases, and 8 bases lay in between. This CDR3 has 12 amino acids. The CDR3 is CASSEGIYGYTF. For the CDR3, the DNA is TGCGCCAGCAGCGAGGGTATCTATGGCTACACCTTC.

The CDR3 protein is CASTATTSGGVETQYF. The CDR3, as DNA: TGTGCCAGCACTGCAACGACTAGCGGGGGTGTAGAGACCCAGTACTTC. The chain recombines TRBV12-3 or TRBV12-4 with TRBJ2-5; 12 bases align to TRBD2. The CDR3 sequence is 16 residues long. V shed 7 bases and J 4 bases; nucleotides not matched to a gene: 10.

This chain connects TRBV4-1 to TRBJ2-4; D is ambiguous. The CDR3 is 20 residues long. CDR1 and CDR2 from the germline V gene are MGHRA and YSYEKL. Trimming cost V 0 bases and J 1 base, with 22 bases left between them. CDR3 in amino acids: CASSQEGGFLRRSAKNIQYF. DNA of the CDR3: TGCGCCAGCAGCCAAGAAGGTGGCTTTCTTCGAAGGTCGGCCAAAAACATTCAGTACTTC.

The rearrangement uses TRBV7-2 and TRBJ2-7; tentatively, D is TRBD1 (6 bases). Trimming pared 0 bases from V and 6 bases from J, leaving 9 bases between. The CDR3 is 13 amino acids. Germline CDR1 and CDR2: SGHTA and FQGNSA. The CDR3 DNA is TGTGCCAGCAGCTTAGCCTCAGGGGTCGAGCAGTACTTC. This encodes CASSLASGVEQYF.

This clonotype was counted a few times. The chain has TRBV7-8 and TRBJ2-5, with D maybe TRBD2 (5 bases). Trimming removed 4 bases at V and 5 bases at J, with 14 bases between. Germline V CDR1 and CDR2: SGHVS, FQNEAQ. The CDR3 sequence is 14 residues long. The CDR3 loop is CASSSLRESETQYF. In DNA form, the CDR3 reads TGTGCCAGCAGCTCCCTAAGGGAGTCGGAGACCCAGTACTTC.

This clonotype showed up just a few times. The chain carries TRBV27 and TRBJ1-1, with a tentative D call TRBD1 (6 bases). This CDR3 is built from 14 residues. Trimming took off 3 bases at V and 7 bases at J, with 15 bases between the two ends. From germline, CDR1 is MNHEY and CDR2 SMNVEV (reference sequence). The CDR3 is CASSFFHRADEAFF. The CDR3 DNA is TGTGCCAGCAGTTTCTTCCACAGGGCGGATGAAGCTTTCTTT.

The V and J genes are TRBV9 and TRBJ2-7; 8 bases match TRBD2. V dropped 2 bases and J dropped 1; count of bases not matched to a gene: 5. The CDR3 is 15 amino acids. Germline assignment: CDR1 SGDLS and CDR2 YYNGEE. The CDR3: CASSVLGLDSYEQYF. DNA for the CDR3: TGTGCCAGCAGCGTCCTGGGACTAGATTCCTACGAGCAGTACTTC. Using reference TRBV9 and TRBJ2-7 for the parts outside the CDR3, the full variable domain is DSGVTQTPKHLITATGQRVTLRCSPRSGDLSVYWYQQSLDQGLQFLIQYYNGEERAKGNILERFSAQQFPDLHSELNLSSLELGDSALYFCASSVLGLDSYEQYFGPGTRLTVT.

This rearrangement joins TRBV30 to TRBJ2-5, with D tentatively TRBD1 or TRBD2 (5 bases each). This CDR3 spans 12 amino acids. CDR1 is GTSNPN and CDR2 is SVGIG in the germline V gene (reference sequence). Deletions cut 0 bases from V and 5 bases from J, with 7 bases between. The DNA of the CDR3 is TGTGCCTGGAGTGTAGGGACGGAGACCCAGTACTTC. It encodes CAWSVGTETQYF.

The chain combines TRBV10-3 with TRBJ2-2, with 9 bases matching TRBD1. Trimming took 7 bases from V and 0 from J; bases not matched to a gene: 6. The CDR3 is made up of 16 amino acids. CDR1 and CDR2 (germline): ENHRY, SYGVKD. The CDR3 region has the DNA TGTGCCATCAACGGACAGGGGACCGCGAACACCGGGGAGCTGTTTTTT. Translated: CAINGQGTANTGELFF.

The rearrangement uses TRBV6-5 and TRBJ2-6; perhaps D is TRBD1 or TRBD2 (5 bases each). Germline loops: CDR1 MNHEY, CDR2 SVGAGI. CDR3 size: 17 residues. V lost 3 bases to trimming and J lost 0 bases, with 12 bases between them. In nucleotides, the CDR3 is TGTGCCAGCAGTTATGTGCAGGGACCCTCTGGGGCCAACGTCCTGACTTTC. Protein sequence: CASSYVQGPSGANVLTF.

There are a few counts of this clonotype. V is TRBV30 and J is TRBJ1-5; D not certain. This CDR3 spans 15 amino acids. The V gene's germline CDR1 is GTSNPN and CDR2 SVGIG (reference sequence). V lost 4 bases to trimming and J lost 0 bases, with 13 bases between them. The CDR3, as DNA: TGTGCCTGGAATAGTGGGGAGGCTAGCAATCAGCCCCAGCATTTT. This translates into CAWNSGEASNQPQHF.

This clonotype was counted ten times or more. The V and J genes are TRBV12-3 or TRBV12-4 and TRBJ1-2; 10 bases fit TRBD1. The CDR3 is 16 amino acids. Germline trimming cut 2 bases from V and 7 bases from J; bases unmatched to any gene: 10. CDR3 loop: CASSLQSPDRGGGYTF. The CDR3 DNA sequence: TGTGCCAGCAGTTTACAGTCCCCGGACAGGGGGGGTGGCTACACCTTC.

The V gene is TRBV12-3 or TRBV12-4, the J gene TRBJ2-5; TRBD2 matches 12 bases. CDR3 length: 14 residues. After removal of 6 bases from V and 4 bases from J, the junction contained 3 bases not matched to a gene. Here the CDR3 DNA reads TGTGCCAGCAGGGGACTAGCGGGCGGAGAGACCCAGTACTTC. This encodes CASRGLAGGETQYF.